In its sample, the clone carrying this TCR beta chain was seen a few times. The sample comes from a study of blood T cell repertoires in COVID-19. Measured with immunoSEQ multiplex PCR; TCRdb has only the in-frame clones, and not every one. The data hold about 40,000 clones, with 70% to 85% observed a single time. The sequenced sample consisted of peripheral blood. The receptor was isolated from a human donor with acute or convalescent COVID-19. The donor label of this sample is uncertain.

The CDR3 DNA sequence: TGCGCCAGCAGCCAAGATACTCGGACAGGGTCAAATTCACCCCTCCACTTT. Protein product: CASSQDTRTGSNSPLHF. The chain couples TRBV4-1 to TRBJ1-6; the match to TRBD1 covers 8 bases. Germline V gives CDR1 MGHRA, CDR2 YSYEKL. The CDR3 is 17 amino acids. Trimming took 0 bases from V and 7 from J; bases not matched to a gene: 8.